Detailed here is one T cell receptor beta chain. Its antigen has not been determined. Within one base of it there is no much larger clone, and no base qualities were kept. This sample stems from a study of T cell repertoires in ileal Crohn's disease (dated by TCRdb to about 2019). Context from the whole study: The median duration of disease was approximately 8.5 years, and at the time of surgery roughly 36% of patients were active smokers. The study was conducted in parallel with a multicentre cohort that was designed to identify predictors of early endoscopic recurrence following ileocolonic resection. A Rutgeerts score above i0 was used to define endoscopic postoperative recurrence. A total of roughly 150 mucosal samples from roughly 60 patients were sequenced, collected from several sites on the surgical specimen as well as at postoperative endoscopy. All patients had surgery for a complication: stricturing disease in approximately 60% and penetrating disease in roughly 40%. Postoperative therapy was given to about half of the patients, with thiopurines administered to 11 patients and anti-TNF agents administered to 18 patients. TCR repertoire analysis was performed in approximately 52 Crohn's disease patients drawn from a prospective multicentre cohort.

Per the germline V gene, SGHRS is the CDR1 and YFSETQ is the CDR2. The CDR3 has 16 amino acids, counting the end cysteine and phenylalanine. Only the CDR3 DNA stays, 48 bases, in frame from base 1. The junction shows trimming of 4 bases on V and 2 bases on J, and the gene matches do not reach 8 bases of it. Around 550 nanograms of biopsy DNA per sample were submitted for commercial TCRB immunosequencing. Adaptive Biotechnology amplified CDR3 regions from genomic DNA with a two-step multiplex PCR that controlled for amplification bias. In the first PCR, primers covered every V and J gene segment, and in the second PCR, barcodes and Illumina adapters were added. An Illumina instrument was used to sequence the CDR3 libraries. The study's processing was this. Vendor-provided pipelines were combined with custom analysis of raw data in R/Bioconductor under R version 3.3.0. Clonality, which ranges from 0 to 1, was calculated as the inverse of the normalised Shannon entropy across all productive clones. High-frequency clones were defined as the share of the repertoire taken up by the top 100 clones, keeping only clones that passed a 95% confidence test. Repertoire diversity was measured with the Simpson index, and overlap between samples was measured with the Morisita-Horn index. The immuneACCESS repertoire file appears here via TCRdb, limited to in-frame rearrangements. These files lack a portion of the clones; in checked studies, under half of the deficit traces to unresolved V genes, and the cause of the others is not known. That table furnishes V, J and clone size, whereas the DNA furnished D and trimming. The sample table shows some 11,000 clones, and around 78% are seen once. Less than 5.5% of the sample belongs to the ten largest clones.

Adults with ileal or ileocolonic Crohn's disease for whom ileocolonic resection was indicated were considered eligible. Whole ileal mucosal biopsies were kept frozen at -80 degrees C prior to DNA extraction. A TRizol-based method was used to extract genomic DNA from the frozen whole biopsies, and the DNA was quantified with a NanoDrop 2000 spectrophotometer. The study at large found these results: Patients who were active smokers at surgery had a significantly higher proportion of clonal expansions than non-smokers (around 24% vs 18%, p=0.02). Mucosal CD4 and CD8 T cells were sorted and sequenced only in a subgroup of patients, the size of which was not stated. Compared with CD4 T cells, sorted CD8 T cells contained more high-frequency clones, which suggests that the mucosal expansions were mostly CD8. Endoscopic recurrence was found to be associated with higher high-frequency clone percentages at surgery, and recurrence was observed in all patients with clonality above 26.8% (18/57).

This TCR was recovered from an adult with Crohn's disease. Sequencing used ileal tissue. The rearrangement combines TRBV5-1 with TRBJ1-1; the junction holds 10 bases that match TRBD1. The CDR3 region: CASSGRTGGGNTEAFF. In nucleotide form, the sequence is TGCGCCAGCAGCGGGAGGACAGGGGGAGGTAACACTGAAGCTTTCTTT.